A single sample gave rise to the 14 T cell receptor beta chains below, sequenced in a study of control samples from healthy donors and cancer patients. Sequencing was performed with immunoSEQ multiplex PCR; in TCRdb, only in-frame clones are kept and a portion is missing. This sample has roughly 130,000 clones, with approximately 89% found just once. The sample taken for sequencing was blood. The receptors come from a man between 18 and 35 years old in good health.

The J gene is TRBJ2-7, the V gene TRBV3-1 (or the pseudogene TRBV3-2); tentatively, D is TRBD2 (5 bases). Trimming cost V 2 bases and J 1 base, with 18 bases left between them. CDR1 is LGHDT and CDR2 is YNNKEL in the germline V gene (reference sequence). CDR3 size: 17 residues. The DNA of the CDR3 is TGTGCCAGCAGCCAAAGACCGGGGAAGCAGTTTTCCTACGAGCAGTACTTC. As protein: CASSQRPGKQFSYEQYF.

The rearrangement links TRBV12-3 or TRBV12-4 to TRBJ1-3, with 7 bases fitting TRBD1. This CDR3 has 13 amino acids. With V trimmed by 8 bases and J by 0 bases, 1 base remained unmatched. CDR3 amino acids: CASQGDSGNTIYF. DNA of the CDR3: TGTGCCAGCCAGGGGGACTCTGGAAACACCATATATTTT.

V gene TRBV30 combines with J gene TRBJ1-6; 12 bases line up with TRBD1. The V gene end was trimmed by 4 bases and the J gene end by 10 bases; junction bases not matched to a gene: 11. This CDR3 comprises 16 residues. Germline lookup yields CDR1 GTSNPN and CDR2 SVGIG (reference sequence). The CDR3 protein is CAWTRDRGPLASPLHF. The CDR3 nucleotides read TGTGCCTGGACCCGGGACAGGGGGCCTTTGGCCTCACCCCTCCACTTT.

This clone was detected once. The junction and the germline gene differ at one end; a read error may be behind it. This CDR3 is CAISDGQYSDQPQHF. In DNA form, the CDR3 reads TGTGCCATCAGTGATGGGCAGTATAGCGATCAGCCCCAGCATTTT. The chain has TRBV10-3 and TRBJ1-5; D is undetermined. The CDR3 runs to 15 residues. The V gene's germline CDR1 is ENHRY and CDR2 SYGVKD.

V is TRBV11-2 and J is TRBJ1-2; no reliable D call. This CDR3 is built from 14 residues. Deletions cut 3 bases from V and 9 bases from J, with 17 bases between. Per germline, CDR1 SGHAT and CDR2 FQNNGV. CDR3 sequence: CASSLTYTASRYTF. The CDR3 coding sequence is TGTGCCAGCAGCTTGACCTATACGGCATCCCGCTACACCTTC.

J is TRBJ1-3 and V is TRBV5-5; D uncertain. Trimming shortened V by 0 bases and J by 0 bases, and 10 bases separated the two germline ends. The CDR3 runs 16 residues. Germline-derived CDR1 and CDR2 are SGHKS and YYEKEE (reference sequence). The CDR3: CASSLAMSGSGNTIYF. The CDR3 nucleotides are TGTGCCAGCAGCTTGGCTATGTCTGGCTCTGGAAACACCATATATTTT.

With respect to this clone: A read error may explain this, as a much larger clone is one base away. The V and J genes are TRBV7-9 and TRBJ2-3, with 7 nucleotides matching TRBD1. This CDR3 comprises 13 residues. V was pared by 6 bases and J by 2 bases, with 2 bases of the junction left unmatched. Germline CDR1 SEHNR, CDR2 FQNEAQ (reference sequence). The CDR3 is CASSGTDTDTQYF. In DNA form, the CDR3 reads TGTGCCAGCAGTGGGACAGACACAGATACGCAGTATTTT.

This chain joins TRBV21-1 and TRBJ1-6. TRBV21-1 is listed as a pseudogene. This CDR3 is 15 amino acids long. CDR3 loop: CASSKAPRRNSPLHF. CDR3 bases: TGTGCCAGCAGCAAAGCCCCAAGAAGGAATTCACCCCTCCACTTT.

The V call is TRBV4-2, the J call TRBJ2-1; D is undetermined. The CDR3 sequence is 12 residues long. From germline, CDR1 is LGHNA and CDR2 YNFKEQ. Trimming left V 1 base short and J 5 bases short, with 3 bases between. The CDR3 spells CASSQVNNEQFF. The CDR3 nucleotides read TGTGCCAGCAGCCAAGTCAACAATGAGCAGTTCTTC.

V usage is TRBV5-8 and J usage is TRBJ2-5; possibly TRBD2 for D (5 bases). The CDR3 totals 14 residues. Germline V CDR1 and CDR2: SGHTS, YDEGEE. V was shortened by 0 bases and J by 5 bases, with 11 bases between the two germline ends. Written as DNA, the CDR3 is TGTGCCAGCAGCTTGGATCATTCGGGGGAGACCCAGTACTTC. Its protein is CASSLDHSGETQYF.

The V gene is TRBV9, the J gene TRBJ1-6; TRBD1 might be the D (6 bases). Deletions cut 3 bases from V and 5 bases from J, with 12 bases between. Germline lookup yields CDR1 SGDLS and CDR2 YYNGEE. This CDR3 has 15 amino acids. CDR3 DNA: TGTGCCAGCAGCGCACGGACAGCAAATAATTCACCCCTCCACTTT. This sequence encodes CASSARTANNSPLHF.

This clone was counted a single time. The chain links TRBV4-2 to TRBJ2-7; 9 bases map to TRBD1. Germline V gene data show CDR1 as LGHNA and CDR2 as YNFKEQ. CDR3 length: 15 residues. Losses at the gene ends were 2 bases for V and 1 base for J; bases not matched to a gene: 3. This CDR3 is CASSQRDRESYEQYF. CDR3 DNA sequence: TGTGCCAGCAGCCAAAGGGACAGGGAGTCCTACGAGCAGTACTTC.

The chain couples TRBV18 to TRBJ2-7, with 11 positions matching TRBD2. Trimming at V came to 0 bases and at J to 6 bases, leaving 4 bases not matched to a gene. The CDR3 totals 15 residues. Looked up from germline, CDR1 is KGHSH and CDR2 is LQKENI. The CDR3 DNA sequence: TGTGCCAGCTCACCACCGTCACTAGCGGGGGTCGAGCAGTACTTC. This sequence encodes CASSPPSLAGVEQYF.

V and J are TRBV18 and TRBJ1-2, with no clear D. The CDR3 contains 13 residues. Trimming removed 6 bases at V and 6 bases at J, with 14 bases between. The germline V gene has CDR1 KGHSH and CDR2 LQKENI. The CDR3 region has the DNA TGTGCCAGCTCGCCGGACCCGGAGAATGGCTACACCTTC. Translation gives CASSPDPENGYTF. The entire variable domain, with the rest obtained from reference TRBV18 and TRBJ1-2, is as follows: NAGVMQNPRHLVRRRGQEARLRCSPMKGHSHVYWYRQLPEEGLKFMVYLQKENIIDESGMPKERFSAEFPKEGPSILRIQQVVRGDSAAYFCASSPDPENGYTFGSGTRLTVV.